The T cell receptor (beta chain) under discussion was sequenced for a study of T-cell reconstitution after alpha-beta-depleted transplantation in children (dated by TCRdb to 2016 to 2017). With regard to the full study: Using TCR repertoire profiling, the study followed T-cell immune reconstitution in a quantitative way in children after TCRalphabeta/CD19-depleted allogeneic hematopoietic cell transplantation.

From cysteine to phenylalanine, the CDR3 is 13 amino acids long. Of all the DNA, just the CDR3 is kept, 39 bases in frame from base 1. CDR1 and CDR2 were assigned from the germline V gene (reference sequence) as DFQATT and SNEGSKA. Libraries were made using PCR. For sequencing, an Illumina HiSeq 2500 was employed. Molecular barcoding was employed in the preparation of TCR libraries, with unique molecular identifiers being used to normalize TCRbeta repertoire quantification. Using fastp trimming at Q25 and MiXCR clonotype assembly, TCRdb reanalyzed the public sequencing data and kept in-frame beta chains. Merged by CDR3 protein, the rows form single entries marked with the most common genes and DNA. The sample data list fewer than 550,000 distinct CDR3 sequences, and approximately 10% of these were observed just once. The top ten hold over 4.5% of the sample. This clonotype was counted a few times. The antigen it binds to is not known. A read error may produce the germline difference seen at one junction end.

The rearrangement combines TRBV20-1 with TRBJ2-7; no D gene is confidently identified. The sequencing used PBMCs from the stem cell graft donor, collected from the stem cell graft. The origin of this receptor is a human donor who donated a stem cell graft to a child with acute myeloid leukemia. At the DNA level, the sequence is TGCAGTGCTAGGGACCTCGACTCCTACCAGCAGTACTTC. Its translation is CSARDLDSYQQYF.